A single sample is the source of the 14 T cell receptor beta chains below, sequenced in a study of resident and recirculating memory T cells in vitiligo. Data came from immunoSEQ multiplex PCR; TCRdb stores just in-frame clones and leaves some out. Altogether 75,000 to 85,000 clones are present, about 91% being singletons, with the ten largest covering approximately 4.7%. The sample consisted of blood. These TCRs come from a male donor with vitiligo.

The chain is built from TRBV5-4 and TRBJ2-1; 7 bases agree with TRBD2. V trimming: 2 bases; J trimming: 1 base; junction bases outside the gene matches: 9. Germline assignment: CDR1 SGHNT and CDR2 YYREEE (reference sequence). This CDR3 spans 17 amino acids. Here the CDR3 DNA reads TGTGCCAGCAGCTTCGGACTCCCCGGGGGGTCCTACAATGAGCAGTTCTTC. Translation: CASSFGLPGGSYNEQFF. Using reference TRBV5-4 and TRBJ2-1 for the parts outside the CDR3, the full variable domain is ETGVTQSPTHLIKTRGQQVTLRCSSQSGHNTVSWYQQALGQGPQFIFQYYREEENGRGNFPPRFSGLQFPNYSSELNVNALELDDSALYLCASSFGLPGGSYNEQFFGPGTRLTVL.

CDR3 amino acids: CATSGGIGTDTQYF. In DNA, the CDR3 is TGTGCCACCTCAGGAGGGATCGGCACAGATACGCAGTATTTT. The chain recombines TRBV25-1 with TRBJ2-3; possibly TRBD2 for D (6 bases). V gave up 10 bases and J gave up 1 base, with 15 bases separating them. This CDR3 is 14 amino acids long. The germline CDR1 and CDR2 sequences are MGHDK and SYGVNS.

This clone was seen a single time. This chain joins TRBV19 and TRBJ1-4; TRBD1 matches 11 bases. Germline CDR1 is LNHDA and CDR2 is SQIVND (reference sequence). CDR3 length equals 18 residues. J was trimmed by 8 bases and V by 5 bases; bases with no gene match: 16. In DNA form, the CDR3 reads TGTGCCAGTAGTCCCCCGGGACAGGGGGTCGGCGGGATAGAAAAACTGTTTTTT. This sequence encodes CASSPPGQGVGGIEKLFF.

The chain links TRBV7-9 to TRBJ1-1; perhaps TRBD1 as D (6 bases). Deletions cut 2 bases from V and 1 base from J, with 8 bases between. Germline V lookup: CDR1 SEHNR, CDR2 FQNEAQ (reference sequence). The CDR3 is made up of 14 amino acids. This CDR3 is CASSLTGSNTEAFF. The CDR3 region has the DNA TGTGCCAGCAGCTTAACAGGGTCGAACACTGAAGCTTTCTTT.

V is TRBV11-3 and J is TRBJ2-2; 8 bases agree with TRBD1. Germline V CDR1 and CDR2: SGHNT, YENEEA. V dropped 6 bases and J dropped 7; count of bases not matched to a gene: 4. This CDR3 spans 13 amino acids. DNA of the CDR3: TGTGCCAGCAGGACAGGGGCAGGCGGGGAGCTGTTTTTT. This encodes CASRTGAGGELFF.

This chain connects TRBV15 to TRBJ1-5; a weak D match, TRBD1 (6 bases). This CDR3 spans 12 amino acids. V lost 8 bases and J lost 6, with 11 bases in between. From germline, CDR1 is LNHNV and CDR2 YYDKDF (reference sequence). Here the CDR3 DNA reads TGTGCCACCGGGGGAGGGGGTCAGCCCCAGCATTTT. Translation: CATGGGGQPQHF.

The chain uses TRBV15 and TRBJ2-3; perhaps TRBD2 as D (5 bases). This CDR3 is built from 15 residues. V dropped 6 bases and J dropped 1 base, with 14 bases sitting between them. Germline V gives CDR1 LNHNV, CDR2 YYDKDF (reference sequence). The CDR3 loop reads CATRAAGRRTDTQYF. The CDR3 DNA reads as TGTGCCACCAGGGCGGCGGGCCGGCGCACAGATACGCAGTATTTT.

The chain carries TRBV7-9 and TRBJ1-4; D uncertain. This CDR3 spans 15 amino acids. Germline V gives CDR1 SEHNR, CDR2 FQNEAQ (reference sequence). Trimming removed 6 bases at V and 10 bases at J, with 21 bases between. The CDR3 DNA reads TGTGCCAGCAGATTCGGGGTGACGGCCGGCGGAAAACTGTTTTTT. It specifies CASRFGVTAGGKLFF.

CDR3 residues: CASSPGGSTNEKLFF. The CDR3 nucleotides are TGTGCCAGCAGCCCAGGGGGCTCAACTAATGAAAAACTGTTTTTT. The chain uses TRBV7-7 and TRBJ1-4; 8 nucleotides match TRBD1. CDR3 size: 15 residues. J lost 0 bases, V lost 5 bases, and 2 bases had no gene match. From germline, CDR1 is SSHAT and CDR2 FNYEAQ (reference sequence).

The chain couples TRBV2 to TRBJ2-5; D remains ambiguous. The germline gives CDR1 SNHLY, CDR2 FYNNEI. The CDR3 has 14 amino acids. V lost 2 bases, J lost 0 bases, and 7 bases lay in between. The CDR3 loop is CASSESVYQETQYF. CDR3 nucleotide sequence: TGTGCCAGCAGTGAATCGGTCTACCAAGAGACCCAGTACTTC.

This clone was seen just once. The J gene is TRBJ2-7, the V gene TRBV11-3; 7 bases match TRBD2. CDR3 length equals 15 residues. The V and J ends lost 8 bases and 2 bases, in that order; junction bases with no gene match: 12. The germline gives CDR1 SGHNT, CDR2 YENEEA. The CDR3 nucleotides are TGTGCCAGCGGGGGTCGAGCGGGGCCTGCCTACGAGCAGTACTTC. It encodes CASGGRAGPAYEQYF.

The chain uses TRBV28 and TRBJ1-1; TRBD1 matches at 8 bases. Germline V gene sequence: CDR1 MDHEN, CDR2 SYDVKM. The CDR3 is made up of 14 amino acids. V lost 3 bases and J lost 6; bases outside the gene matches: 6. The CDR3 sequence is CASSLTGVLAEAFF. The CDR3 bases are TGTGCCAGCAGTTTGACAGGGGTTTTGGCTGAAGCTTTCTTT.

The V call is TRBV6-5, the J call TRBJ2-3, with a possible D match to TRBD1 (6 bases). Germline-derived CDR1 and CDR2 are MNHEY and SVGAGI. The CDR3 covers 14 residues. V dropped 2 bases and J dropped 5 bases, with 11 bases sitting between them. Here the CDR3 DNA reads TGTGCCAGCAGTTACGGGGGCAGCGGAGATACGCAGTATTTT. It specifies CASSYGGSGDTQYF.

The CDR3: CASSLRDRSYEQYF. CDR3 sequence (DNA): TGCGCCAGCAGCCTCCGGGACAGGAGCTACGAGCAGTACTTC. The chain combines TRBV4-3 with TRBJ2-7, with 8 bases that match TRBD1. This CDR3 region has 14 residues. Germline V gene lookup returns CDR1 LGHNA and CDR2 YSLEER. V gave up 4 bases and J gave up 3 bases; unmatched junction bases: 5.